These 30 T cell receptor beta chains came from one sample sequenced in a study of CD8 T cells in ankylosing spondylitis. One entry per CDR3 protein results from TCRdb running MiXCR on the 5' RACE reads. The sample contains nearly 350,000 distinct CDR3 sequences, about 15% of which appear only once. The sequenced sample consisted of blood, either unsorted or a sorted T cell fraction (not recorded which). All receptors derive from a male donor with ankylosing spondylitis or in good health (not recorded which).

This rearrangement joins TRBV4-1 to TRBJ2-2, with 7 bases matching TRBD1. The J segment lost 5 bases and the V segment lost 4 bases, leaving 7 bases of the junction unmatched. Germline loops: CDR1 MGHRA, CDR2 YSYEKL. This CDR3 is 15 amino acids long. Written as DNA, the CDR3 is TGCGCCAGCAGCCCCTTAGACAGGGAAACCGGGGAGCTGTTTTTT. Amino acid sequence: CASSPLDRETGELFF.

This clonotype appeared many times. This chain joins TRBV5-1 and TRBJ2-3; perhaps TRBD2 as D (5 bases). V was shortened by 4 bases and J by 4 bases, with 10 bases between the two germline ends. The CDR3 is made up of 13 amino acids. From germline, CDR1 is SGHRS and CDR2 YFSETQ. CDR3 protein: CASSPPDSDTQYF. The CDR3 DNA reads as TGCGCCAGCAGCCCTCCGGACTCAGATACGCAGTATTTT.

At least ten counts were recorded for this clonotype. This chain joins TRBV10-3 and TRBJ2-3, with TRBD2 matching over 10 bases. J gave up 7 bases and V 4 bases, and 11 bases lay outside the gene matches. This CDR3 spans 16 amino acids. Per germline, CDR1 ENHRY and CDR2 SYGVKD. This chain's CDR3 is CAISAVAGGVINTQYF. DNA for the CDR3: TGTGCCATCAGTGCGGTAGCGGGAGGCGTTATAAATACGCAGTATTTT.

The rearrangement joins TRBV10-3 to TRBJ1-2; 7 bases line up with TRBD1. The germline V gene has CDR1 ENHRY and CDR2 SYGVKD. V was pared by 2 bases and J by 8 bases, with 11 bases of the junction left unmatched. The CDR3 totals 15 residues. The CDR3 sequence: CAISENREAGGGYTF. CDR3 nucleotide sequence: TGTGCCATCAGTGAGAACCGGGAGGCAGGGGGAGGCTACACCTTC.

This clonotype has just a few counts. The CDR3: CSVEDRVTVTGELFF. CDR3 nucleotide sequence: TGCAGCGTTGAAGATAGGGTTACGGTCACCGGGGAGCTGTTTTTT. The chain recombines TRBV29-1 with TRBJ2-2; no firm D call. V was clipped by 0 bases and J by 4 bases, with 12 bases between them. Germline V lookup: CDR1 SQVTM, CDR2 ANQGSEA. The CDR3 contains 15 residues.

CDR3 residues: CATRRAGGVNEQYF. The CDR3 nucleotides read TGTGCCACCAGGCGGGCAGGGGGTGTCAACGAGCAGTACTTC. V and J are TRBV6-1 and TRBJ2-7; 7 nucleotides match TRBD1. V lost 10 bases and J lost 5; bases outside the gene matches: 14. There are 14 residues in the CDR3. The germline gives CDR1 MNHNS, CDR2 SASEGT.

This clonotype was picked up a small number of times. The chain is built from TRBV2 and TRBJ1-4; 7 bases fit TRBD1. The CDR3 length is 16 residues. The V segment lost 2 bases and the J segment 5 bases; nucleotides outside the gene matches: 8. CDR1 is SNHLY, CDR2 FYNNEI, per germline. The CDR3 nucleotides read TGTGCCAGCAGTGAACAGGGGGGGTTAAAAAATGAAAAACTGTTTTTT. Translated, it gives CASSEQGGLKNEKLFF.

V and J are TRBV5-1 and TRBJ2-3; the D gene is possibly TRBD1 (6 bases). Trimming pared 0 bases from V and 3 bases from J, leaving 20 bases between. The CDR3 extends over 18 amino acids. The V gene's germline CDR1 is SGHRS and CDR2 YFSETQ. CDR3 coding DNA: TGCGCCAGCAGCTTGGCCCGATTACAGGGCCAGCTTACAGATACGCAGTATTTT. Protein product: CASSLARLQGQLTDTQYF.

The rearrangement joins TRBV4-1 to TRBJ2-4, with 8 nucleotides matching TRBD1. With 1 base clipped from V and 0 bases from J, the junction kept 8 bases outside the gene matches. The CDR3 sequence is 18 residues long. Per the germline V gene, CDR1 is MGHRA and CDR2 is YSYEKL. CDR3 DNA: TGCGCCAGCAGCCAAGGGGGACAGGCATCTCGAGCCAAAAACATTCAGTACTTC. Its translation is CASSQGGQASRAKNIQYF.

The gene calls are TRBV6-1 and TRBJ1-2; weak D call: TRBD1 (5 bases). Trimming shortened V by 6 bases and J by 6 bases, and 29 bases separated the two germline ends. Germline-derived CDR1 and CDR2 are MNHNS and SASEGT. This CDR3 spans 18 amino acids. Here the CDR3 DNA reads TGTGCCAGCAGCCGATCTCCTATGTCACTAAAGGACAAGGATGGCTACACCTTC. This translates into CASSRSPMSLKDKDGYTF.

This clonotype was recorded at least ten times. The chain joins TRBV4-1 to TRBJ1-2, with D unclear. This CDR3 has 16 residues. Trimming took 0 bases from V and 0 from J, leaving 11 bases between them. Germline-derived CDR1 and CDR2 are MGHRA and YSYEKL. DNA of the CDR3: TGCGCCAGCAGCCAAGACGCCCAGCAGGCTAACTATGGCTACACCTTC. It is translated as CASSQDAQQANYGYTF.

The CDR3, as DNA: TGTGCCAGCAGTGGCGCAGATACGCAGTATTTT. Translation: CASSGADTQYF. The chain employs TRBV2 and TRBJ2-3; D is ambiguous. There are 11 residues in the CDR3. CDR1 and CDR2 (germline): SNHLY, FYNNEI. V dropped 4 bases and J dropped 4 bases, with 3 bases sitting between them.

This clonotype has at least ten counts. This chain joins TRBV7-2 and TRBJ2-3, with TRBD2 matching over 8 bases. The germline V gene has CDR1 SGHTA and CDR2 FQGNSA. The CDR3 consists of 16 residues. V lost 2 bases, J lost 7 bases, and 11 bases stayed unmatched. The CDR3 coding sequence is TGTGCCAGCAGCTTAAGTCCCTGGAGCGGGGGTTATACGCAGTATTTT. This codes for CASSLSPWSGGYTQYF.

This chain joins TRBV11-3 and TRBJ2-5, with 11 nucleotides matching TRBD2. Per germline, CDR1 SGHNT and CDR2 YENEEA. The trim removed 5 bases at V and 4 bases at J, leaving 6 bases unmatched. This CDR3 spans 15 amino acids. The CDR3 sequence: CASSLSGGARETQYF. CDR3 bases: TGTGCCAGCAGCCTTAGCGGGGGGGCCAGAGAGACCCAGTACTTC.

This clonotype has only a few counts. The CDR3 here is CASSEVGLNNNEQFF. The CDR3 DNA follows: TGTGCCAGCAGTGAAGTGGGACTGAACAACAATGAGCAGTTCTTC. The rearrangement uses TRBV2 and TRBJ2-1; TRBD2 might be the D (6 bases). Germline-derived CDR1 and CDR2 are SNHLY and FYNNEI. V dropped 1 base and J dropped 5 bases, with 12 bases sitting between them. This CDR3 contains 15 residues.

This chain joins TRBV5-1 and TRBJ1-1; a weak D match, TRBD1 (6 bases). V lost 4 bases to trimming and J lost 4 bases, with 17 bases between them. The length of the CDR3 is 15 residues. Germline V gives CDR1 SGHRS, CDR2 YFSETQ. The CDR3 nucleotides read TGCGCCAGCAGCGGAAATGCAGGGGAGGCCACTGAAGCTTTCTTT. Its translation: CASSGNAGEATEAFF.

The CDR3 is CASSLGAWARGDEQYF. As DNA, the CDR3 is TGCGCCAGCAGCTTGGGGGCCTGGGCCAGAGGTGACGAGCAGTACTTC. This chain connects TRBV5-1 to TRBJ2-7; no clear D. Per the germline V gene, CDR1 is SGHRS and CDR2 is YFSETQ. V was cut by 0 bases and J by 5 bases, with 18 bases left in between. There are 16 residues in the CDR3.

The table lists this clonotype with many counts. V gene TRBV28 combines with J gene TRBJ2-3; D gene unclear. The CDR3 covers 11 residues. Deletions cut 6 bases from V and 2 bases from J, with 3 bases between. Germline lookup yields CDR1 MDHEN and CDR2 SYDVKM. As DNA, the CDR3 is TGTGCCAGCAGGATCACAGATACGCAGTATTTT. Its translation: CASRITDTQYF.

This clonotype was observed many times. This sequence joins TRBV7-2 and TRBJ2-3; the D call may be TRBD1 or TRBD2 (5 bases each). V lost 1 base and J lost 5, with 7 bases in between. The CDR3 covers 13 residues. Looked up from germline, CDR1 is SGHTA and CDR2 is FQGNSA. The chain's CDR3 is CASSLGDGDTQYF. CDR3 bases: TGTGCCAGCAGCTTAGGGGACGGAGATACGCAGTATTTT.

This clonotype was recorded many times. The rearrangement uses TRBV29-1 and TRBJ1-1, with D perhaps matching TRBD1 (5 bases). V lost 6 bases and J 3 bases, leaving 17 bases between the germline ends. Germline V gives CDR1 SQVTM, CDR2 ANQGSEA. This CDR3 has 14 residues. In DNA form, the CDR3 reads TGCAGCGTACGGGACGGCCCCCGGGACACTGAAGCTTTCTTT. It codes for CSVRDGPRDTEAFF.

This chain links TRBV4-2 with TRBJ2-4; 7 positions agree with TRBD2. V trimming: 2 bases; J trimming: 6 bases; junction bases outside the gene matches: 7. The CDR3 sequence is 15 residues long. Germline CDR1 and CDR2: LGHNA and YNFKEQ. CDR3 amino acids: CASSQPLGGGNIQYF. The CDR3 nucleotides are TGTGCCAGCAGCCAACCCTTGGGGGGGGGAAACATTCAGTACTTC.

There are a few counts of this clonotype. The rearrangement links TRBV24-1 to TRBJ2-2, with unresolved D. The CDR3 runs 12 residues. Trimming removed 3 bases at V and 8 bases at J, with 6 bases between. Germline V lookup: CDR1 KGHDR, CDR2 SFDVKD. CDR3 residues: CATSDSKGELFF. CDR3 coding DNA: TGTGCCACCAGTGATAGTAAAGGGGAGCTGTTTTTT.

The genes are TRBV3-1 and TRBJ2-1, with 7 bases that match TRBD1. CDR3 size: 15 residues. Germline V gives CDR1 LGHDT, CDR2 YNNKEL (reference sequence). V lost 1 base and J lost 0; bases outside the gene matches: 0. The DNA of the CDR3 is TGTGCCAGCAGCCAAGGGGACAGCTCCTACAATGAGCAGTTCTTC. Translation gives CASSQGDSSYNEQFF.

The chain carries TRBV9 and TRBJ1-2, with 8 bases identical to TRBD1. CDR1 and CDR2 from the germline V gene are SGDLS and YYNGEE. With V trimmed by 4 bases and J by 0 bases, 5 bases remained unmatched. The CDR3 extends over 15 amino acids. The CDR3 DNA follows: TGTGCCAGCAGCACTACGACAGGGGCTAACTATGGCTACACCTTC. Amino acids: CASSTTTGANYGYTF.

This clonotype came up a few times. The V and J genes are TRBV12-3 or TRBV12-4 and TRBJ2-3; TRBD1 matches at 10 bases. Trimming took 6 bases from V and 6 from J; bases not matched to a gene: 9. CDR3 length: 15 amino acids. The CDR3 protein is CASSLEGTGVDTQYF. The CDR3 DNA is TGTGCCAGCAGCCTCGAGGGGACAGGGGTGGATACGCAGTATTTT.

The rearrangement uses TRBV12-3 or TRBV12-4 and TRBJ1-2, with D unresolved. The V end was cut by 5 bases, the J end by 4 bases, with 11 bases between. This CDR3 comprises 13 residues. The CDR3 coding sequence is TGTGCCAGCAGTGGACCTGTAGGCTATGGCTACACCTTC. It encodes CASSGPVGYGYTF.

This clonotype was counted a few times. DNA of the CDR3: TGTGCCAGCAGCCAAGGTTCGTATAGCAATCAGCCCCAGCATTTT. Translation gives CASSQGSYSNQPQHF. The chain links TRBV3-1 to TRBJ1-5, with D unresolved. V lost 1 base, J lost 0 bases, and 7 bases lay in between. CDR3 length equals 15 residues. CDR1 is LGHDT and CDR2 is YNNKEL in the germline V gene (reference sequence).

This clonotype was detected a few times. The chain recombines TRBV7-6 with TRBJ2-1, with D perhaps matching TRBD2 (5 bases). The CDR3 consists of 16 residues. Trimming pared 3 bases from V and 9 bases from J, leaving 21 bases between. Looked up from germline, CDR1 is SGHVS and CDR2 is FNYEAQ. CDR3 residues: CASSLALARETVEQFF. The DNA of the CDR3 is TGTGCCAGCAGCTTGGCGCTAGCTCGGGAAACGGTTGAGCAGTTCTTC. Using reference TRBV7-6 and TRBJ2-1 for the parts outside the CDR3, the full variable domain is GAGVSQSPRYKVTKRGQDVALRCDPISGHVSLYWYRQALGQGPEFLTYFNYEAQQDKSGLPNDRFSAERPEGSISTLTIQRTEQRDSAMYRCASSLALARETVEQFFGPGTRLTVL.

This clonotype was counted at least ten times. The J gene is TRBJ2-3, the V gene TRBV5-1; possibly TRBD2 for D (5 bases). V lost 5 bases to trimming and J lost 4 bases, with 11 bases between them. Germline CDR1 SGHRS, CDR2 YFSETQ. The CDR3 runs 13 residues. The CDR3 sequence: CASRLEGADTQYF. The CDR3 DNA reads as TGCGCCAGCAGATTAGAGGGCGCAGATACGCAGTATTTT.

Only a few counts were recorded for this clonotype. This chain connects TRBV5-1 to TRBJ1-2, with unresolved D. Per germline, CDR1 SGHRS and CDR2 YFSETQ. The CDR3 covers 16 residues. V lost 3 bases, J lost 5 bases, and 20 bases lay in between. CDR3 bases: TGCGCCAGCAGCTCCTACGGGGATGCTCACCTATATGGCTACACCTTC. Protein sequence: CASSSYGDAHLYGYTF. The variable domain in full, completed from reference TRBV5-1 and TRBJ1-2, reads KAGVTQTPRYLIKTRGQQVTLSCSPISGHRSVSWYQQTPGQGLQFLFEYFSETQRNKGNFPGRFSGRQFSNSRSEMNVSTLELGDSALYLCASSSYGDAHLYGYTFGSGTRLTVV.